This T cell receptor (beta chain) comes out of a study of blood T cell repertoires in COVID-19 (TCRdb year 2020). With respect to the entire study: Collaborator samples came from the United States, Italy and Spain and covered acute and convalescent phases of COVID-19. The prospective study material was composed of cDNA or gDNA derived from T cells, B-cell-depleted T cells, or PBMCs. The dataset comprised deeply sampled blood TCRbeta repertoires from subjects exposed to, actively infected with, or recovered from COVID-19. The repertoires were made available in a free public database intended to serve as a resource for research on the immune response to SARS-CoV-2. The samples were drawn from two sources: the first 160 participants of the ongoing ImmuneRACE study, and about 1,300 subjects contributed by 6 global collaborators. A de-identified subject ID, COVID-19 status, age in years and sex were almost always included in the sample metadata. Where HLA class I and class II types were available, the types were taken from metadata supplied by the sample provider, not from assay-based typing. Points the paper makes about the study in general: Clinical and demographic metadata were provided uncurated, with the amount varying by source and participant.

TCRbeta CDR3 regions were amplified from genomic DNA by means of the immunoSEQ Assay, a bias-controlled multiplex PCR. As for how the authors treated the data: Nucleated cell counts per sample were estimated from amplification of reference gene primers within the assay. To quantify the absolute abundance of each unique TCRbeta CDR3 rearrangement, sequence reads were collapsed and filtered. For each sample, productive Simpson clonality was calculated as the square root of Simpson's diversity index over productive rearrangements. The table comes from immuneACCESS by way of TCRdb, which keeps in-frame sequences with V and J called. Part of the clones is missing from these tables; in studies checked, under half for an unresolved V gene and the rest for unknown reasons. The V and J calls and clone size were taken over from that table, and D and trimming were inferred from the DNA. This sample lists around 380,000 clones; over 65% were detected once. Together, the top ten hold about 1.2% of the sample.

Note on this clone: Its antigen specificity is not known. Base-call qualities are not available, and no considerably larger clone is one nucleotide away.

Each collaborating institution followed its own protocols to collect whole blood in K2EDTA tubes. For TCRbeta analysis, collaborators shipped samples as frozen whole blood, isolated PBMCs, or DNA extracted from either of those sample types. CDR1 and CDR2 were assigned from the germline V gene as MNHNS and SASEGT. The CDR3 sequence holds 14 residues, the cysteine and phenylalanine included. Of the read, only the CDR3 DNA is kept; its 42 bases are in frame from base 1. Trimming costs V 0 bases and J 10 bases, and their ends lie 15 bases apart. This TCR was sampled from a human donor with acute or convalescent COVID-19. The donor label of this sample is uncertain. Recombination connected TRBV6-1 to TRBJ1-1; the D gene is perhaps TRBD1, on 6 matching bases. The sample was peripheral blood. The DNA is TGTGCCAGCAGTGAAGCGGGAGGGGGATTAGGAGCTTTCTTT. It translates to CASSEAGGGLGAFF.